One sample yielded the 16 T cell receptor beta chains listed below, sequenced in a study of chemoradiotherapy in HPV16-positive cancers. Some clones are missing from TCRdb's copy, which holds only in-frame ones; the method was immunoSEQ multiplex PCR. The sample includes some 32,000 clones, 88% of them seen just once. The sample consisted of blood, taken from a patient who underwent chemoradiotherapy. Receptor source: a human donor with HPV-associated anogenital cancer.

Here the CDR3 reads CASSFRDDRGYRETQYF. The DNA of the CDR3 is TGTGCCAGTAGTTTCCGGGACGACAGGGGGTATCGGGAGACCCAGTACTTC. This rearrangement joins TRBV19 to TRBJ2-5; 9 bases are shared with TRBD1. The CDR3 totals 17 residues. The germline V gene has CDR1 LNHDA and CDR2 SQIVND (reference sequence). V shed 5 bases, J shed 5 bases, and the junction held 15 bases outside the gene matches.

This clone was seen a few times. In DNA form, the CDR3 reads TGTGCCAGCTCCTCGGGGGGGGTCCATGGCTACACCTTC. Its translation is CASSSGGVHGYTF. The chain uses TRBV6-5 and TRBJ1-2; maybe TRBD1 (5 bases). The germline V and J ends were trimmed by 8 bases and 6 bases, with 16 bases remaining between them. CDR1 and CDR2 (germline): MNHEY, SVGAGI. The CDR3 has 13 amino acids.

The chain couples TRBV4-1 to TRBJ2-2; 12 positions match TRBD2. Germline trimming cut 0 bases from V and 6 bases from J; bases unmatched to any gene: 2. The CDR3 runs to 16 residues. CDR1 and CDR2 from the germline V gene are MGHRA and YSYEKL. Here the CDR3 DNA reads TGCGCCAGCAGCCAAGATCGACTAGCGGGAGCCGGGGAGCTGTTTTTT. Translating it yields CASSQDRLAGAGELFF.

The V gene is TRBV19, the J gene TRBJ1-1; maybe TRBD1 (5 bases). This CDR3 has 14 amino acids. From germline, CDR1 is LNHDA and CDR2 SQIVND (reference sequence). V lost 6 bases and J lost 3, with 14 bases in between. CDR3 coding DNA: TGTGCCAGTAGCCAGGGAAGGCGTGACACTGAAGCTTTCTTT. Translating it yields CASSQGRRDTEAFF.

V is TRBV19 and J is TRBJ2-6; D is uncertain. The V and J ends lost 9 bases and 0 bases respectively, with 0 bases between them. In germline, CDR1 is LNHDA, CDR2 SQIVND (reference sequence). The CDR3 spans 11 residues. The CDR3 here is CASSGANVLTF. CDR3 DNA sequence: TGTGCCAGCTCTGGGGCCAACGTCCTGACTTTC.

This clone appeared a single time. The CDR3 reads CASSRTSGNTGELFF. Written as DNA, the CDR3 is TGTGCCAGCAGCCGGACTAGCGGGAACACCGGGGAGCTGTTTTTT. This chain connects TRBV6-6 to TRBJ2-2; 10 bases are a match to TRBD2. The CDR3 loop spans 15 amino acids. Losses at the gene ends were 6 bases for V and 1 base for J; bases not matched to a gene: 2. The germline V gene encodes CDR1 MNHNY and CDR2 SVGAGI (reference sequence).

This chain links TRBV9 with TRBJ2-7; TRBD1 matches 7 bases. Germline CDR1 is SGDLS and CDR2 is YYNGEE. The CDR3 loop spans 15 amino acids. The V segment lost 2 bases and the J segment 2 bases; nucleotides outside the gene matches: 7. The DNA for the CDR3 is TGTGCCAGCAGCGTGGGACAGTCGAATACCTACGAGCAGTACTTC. Its translation: CASSVGQSNTYEQYF.

This chain joins TRBV6-1 and TRBJ1-2; no definite D call. Trimming stripped 6 bases from V and 4 bases from J, with 15 bases between. Germline V gives CDR1 MNHNS, CDR2 SASEGT. The CDR3 has 14 residues. CDR3 DNA: TGTGCCAGCAGCCCCATGGGAGGTATCTATGGCTACACCTTC. Translation: CASSPMGGIYGYTF.

The V gene is TRBV5-6, the J gene TRBJ1-2; D remains unclear. From germline, CDR1 is SGHDT and CDR2 YYEEEE. The CDR3 extends over 17 amino acids. V lost 1 base and J 0 bases, leaving 16 bases between the germline ends. The CDR3 here is CASSLNLGRLTNYGYTF. DNA for the CDR3: TGTGCCAGCAGCTTGAATTTGGGCAGGCTAACTAACTATGGCTACACCTTC.

This clone was seen a single time. The genes are TRBV7-9 and TRBJ2-5; D is possibly TRBD2 (5 bases). Germline CDR1 reads SEHNR; CDR2 reads FQNEAQ (reference sequence). Trimming removed 1 base at V and 4 bases at J, with 16 bases between. The CDR3 is 16 residues long. CDR3 nucleotides: TGTGCCAGCAGCTTAGTCGGTTATAGCGCGGGAGAGACCCAGTACTTC. It is translated as CASSLVGYSAGETQYF.

V gene TRBV27 combines with J gene TRBJ2-7, with D hard to call. V lost 6 bases to trimming and J lost 7 bases, with 22 bases between them. Germline assignment: CDR1 MNHEY and CDR2 SMNVEV (reference sequence). The CDR3 has 15 amino acids. CDR3 region: CASRTDSRPTREQYF. In DNA form, the CDR3 reads TGTGCCAGCAGGACCGACTCCCGGCCCACTCGGGAGCAGTACTTC.

The chain uses TRBV28 and TRBJ2-6, with 12 bases matching TRBD1. This CDR3 spans 19 amino acids. The V segment lost 6 bases and the J segment 3 bases; nucleotides outside the gene matches: 12. Germline values: CDR1 MDHEN, CDR2 SYDVKM. CDR3 nucleotides: TGTGCCAGCAGGCTCATTGGGACAGGGGGCATCTTTGGGGCCAACGTCCTGACTTTC. Its protein is CASRLIGTGGIFGANVLTF. Combining the CDR3 with reference TRBV28 and TRBJ2-6 gives the whole variable domain DVKVTQSSRYLVKRTGEKVFLECVQDMDHENMFWYRQDPGLGLRLIYFSYDVKMKEKGDIPEGYSVSREKKERFSLILESASTNQTSMYLCASRLIGTGGIFGANVLTFGAGSRLTVL.

The chain couples TRBV5-6 to TRBJ1-1; TRBD1 aligns across 8 bases. Germline CDR1 and CDR2: SGHDT and YYEEEE. With V trimmed by 4 bases and J by 0 bases, 8 bases remained unmatched. The CDR3 consists of 16 residues. CDR3 DNA sequence: TGTGCCAGCAGCCCCGGACAGGGAGGCCTGAACACTGAAGCTTTCTTT. Translation: CASSPGQGGLNTEAFF.

The V gene is TRBV19, the J gene TRBJ1-2; 8 bases agree with TRBD1. Germline lookup yields CDR1 LNHDA and CDR2 SQIVND (reference sequence). There are 13 residues in the CDR3. The J segment lost 7 bases and the V segment lost 5 bases, leaving 6 bases of the junction unmatched. The CDR3: CASSGQGFLGYTF. The CDR3 bases are TGTGCCAGTAGTGGACAGGGTTTCCTTGGCTACACCTTC.

The table lists this clone with a count of one. The gene calls are TRBV11-2 and TRBJ1-4; possibly TRBD1 for D (6 bases). CDR3 length: 16 amino acids. CDR1 is SGHAT and CDR2 is FQNNGV in the germline V gene. V lost 5 bases and J lost 5, with 18 bases in between. The DNA of the CDR3 is TGTGCCAGCAGCCAGGGAACCGGGACATCGAATGAAAAACTGTTTTTT. Its translation is CASSQGTGTSNEKLFF.

This sequence joins TRBV2 and TRBJ2-3; D gene ambiguous. V was clipped by 1 base and J by 6 bases, with 5 bases between them. CDR3 length: 12 residues. Germline values: CDR1 SNHLY, CDR2 FYNNEI. The CDR3 coding sequence is TGTGCCAGCAGTGAAGTTGGGGATACGCAGTATTTT. This encodes CASSEVGDTQYF.